The 3 T cell receptor beta chains reported below all come from one sample, sequenced in a study of blood T cell repertoires in COVID-19. TCRdb's table, derived via immunoSEQ multiplex PCR, lists solely in-frame clones and lacks some. The profile covers 90,000 to 130,000 clones, with around 81% appearing a single time and 4% to 4.5% taken by the ten largest. Sequencing used peripheral blood. Receptors originate from a woman between 65 and 79 years old with acute or convalescent COVID-19.

The chain couples TRBV5-4 to TRBJ1-4, with TRBD1 identical over 8 bases. J gave up 8 bases and V 4 bases, and 7 bases lay outside the gene matches. Germline loops: CDR1 SGHNT, CDR2 YYREEE (reference sequence). The CDR3 spans 14 residues. The CDR3 loop reads CASSVDRGREKLFF. CDR3 nucleotides: TGTGCCAGCAGCGTTGACAGGGGTAGGGAAAAACTGTTTTTT.

The V call is TRBV5-1, the J call TRBJ2-7, with D maybe TRBD1 (5 bases). The CDR3 length is 15 residues. Trimming removed 0 bases at V and 2 bases at J, with 12 bases between. CDR1 and CDR2 (germline): SGHRS, YFSETQ. DNA for the CDR3: TGCGCCAGCAGCTTGGAAGGGGCGTTGGCCTACGAGCAGTACTTC. Amino acid sequence: CASSLEGALAYEQYF.

V is TRBV28 and J is TRBJ1-3; a weak D match, TRBD1 (5 bases). Between the trimmed V and J ends, which lost 5 bases and 1 base, there was a span of 15 bases. The CDR3 sequence is 16 residues long. Germline V CDR1 and CDR2: MDHEN, SYDVKM. The CDR3 DNA reads as TGTGCCAGCAGTCCCACGCCGGGGGTATCTGGAAACACCATATATTTT. Residues: CASSPTPGVSGNTIYF.